This TCR beta chain was retrieved from a study of T cells in Graves' hyperthyroidism and ophthalmopathy (dated by TCRdb to about 2019). The study in broad terms: Peripheral blood was collected at initial diagnosis, before any treatment. To identify distinguishing TCR V-J signatures, a discovery cohort of 100 or so patients was used, comprising 40 to 45 with Graves' ophthalmopathy and around 57 with stable Graves' hyperthyroidism. Prospective prediction of ophthalmopathy was tested in an independent validation cohort consisting of fewer than 20 hyperthyroidism patients and some 15 patients who later progressed to ophthalmopathy. The 95 to 100 discovery patients were divided at random into training and test sets in a 7:3 ratio. Thyroid tissue and blood T-cell repertoires from six Graves' hyperthyroidism patients were also compared in the study. After blood sampling, hyperthyroidism patients were treated with methimazole at a starting dose of 30 mg daily, and ophthalmopathy patients were treated with high-dose intravenous methylprednisolone. TCR Vbeta CDR3 sequencing of 120 to 150 peripheral blood samples (under 45 ophthalmopathy, some 75 hyperthyroidism and roughly 17 progressor patients) is reported in the paper. Results and caveats for the whole study, not just this receptor: Sample size was not statistically predetermined, and investigators were not blinded to group allocation. Most expanded thyroid clonotypes (frequency above 0.001) were also detected in blood, a finding suggesting that blood repertoires may reflect thyroid immune responses. In validation, the model predicted progression to ophthalmopathy a median of about 6 months before onset, with 65% to 71% sensitivity and 72.22% specificity. A 13 V-J signature model separated ophthalmopathy from stable hyperthyroidism, with roughly 88% sensitivity and around 84% specificity in cross-validation and 80%/75% in testing.

The CDR3 holds 18 amino acids from the cysteine to the phenylalanine. Only the CDR3 region is kept as DNA, spanning 54 bases read in frame from base 1. The germline V gene specifies KGHSH as CDR1 and LQKENI as CDR2. V loses 0 bases at its end and J loses 3 bases; junction bases beyond the gene matches: 3. The TCR beta CDR3 regions were amplified from the RNA transcripts. The TCR CDR3 was subjected to a first round of RT-PCR using the HTBI primer set and the Qiagen OneStep RT-PCR kit. Libraries were constructed in a second round of multiplex PCR, after which size selection and purification were carried out. Sequencing of the libraries was done on an Illumina HiSeq2000 using paired-end 100 bp reads. As for the authors' bioinformatics: SOAPnuke was used to process the raw data, with reads discarded if the reads contained adapters or uncalled bases, had a mean Phred below 15, or lacked an exact constant-primer or identifier match. High-quality paired reads were merged with COPE v1.2.5, and unique nucleotide sequences were defined as clonotypes. MiTCR v1.1 was used to align clonotypes to the IMGT TRBV, TRBD and TRBJ reference segments. Analysis was restricted to V-J combinations with a frequency above 0.0001, which covered 98% to 99.2% of repertoires. The TCS score was defined as the ratio of F50 (clonal expansion) to E x V (chaos), calculated using BLOSUM62-based TCRdist between CDR3 peptides within each V-J. Welch's t-statistics and random forest reduced around 550 V-J features to 13, which were used in a naive Bayes classifier (R e1071). The similarity between thyroid and blood repertoires was quantified using the Morisita-Horn index. TCRdb handled the public reads itself, with Q25 trimming in fastp and clone calling in MiXCR, and kept productive beta chains. Rows are unified per CDR3 protein, each entry keeping the most common DNA and genes. These V and J calls are TCRdb output, not the study's own analysis. For this sample the table gives roughly 560,000 distinct CDR3 sequences, of which 14% to 15% were detected only once. The leading ten clones occupy 3.5% to 4.5% of the sample.

This clonotype was detected only a few times. Its target antigen remains unknown. The input lacks base qualities; no much larger clone sits a single base away. Moderately to severely active disease, a Clinical Activity Score of at least 3, a NOSPECS grade of at least 4, and a duration under 3 months were present in ophthalmopathy patients. Patients with uncontrolled infections, other autoimmune diseases, pregnancy or lactation were excluded. Diagnoses relied on clinical symptoms, serum thyroxine and TRAb, thyroid ultrasound and orbital computed tomography. Ficoll-Paque density gradient centrifugation was used to isolate PBMCs from approximately 10 ml of fresh peripheral blood. Total RNA was extracted with Trizol reagent, and quality was checked on an Agilent 2100 Bioanalyzer.

This receptor was identified in a woman aged 40 to 50 with Graves' ophthalmopathy. What was sequenced was blood. Recombination connected TRBV18 to TRBJ2-4, and TRBD2 aligns with 15 junction nucleotides. CDR3 sequence: CASSPPGLAGGGKNIQYF. Here is the DNA: TGTGCCAGCTCACCACCGGGACTAGCGGGAGGAGGCAAAAACATTCAGTACTTC.